This T cell receptor (beta chain) was sequenced during a study of cytomegalovirus exposure and HLA in healthy donors. Study-level information: Around 85 million unique TCRs from HLA-typed donors were held in an early data release.

PCR was performed using 60 Vbeta and 13 Jbeta primers. This table comes from immunoSEQ multiplex PCR, and its TCRdb copy is limited to in-frame clones, with some not included. The sample lists approximately 150,000 clones; approximately 76% were seen once. This clone was detected a few times. What it binds is not known. Findings and caveats of the study: In vitro assays verified that three CMV-associated chains recognized CMV antigens specifically. It was shown in a later analysis that HLA-associated TCR beta chains were more clonally expanded than other, equally common chains. Previous analysis showed most TCR beta V segments were productive about 90% or about 30% of the time.

Per germline, CDR1 ENHRY and CDR2 SYGVKD. V trimming: 6 bases; J trimming: 3 bases; junction bases outside the gene matches: 7. This CDR3 has 15 amino acids. The receptor's source is a man between 60 and 70 years old in good health and CMV-seronegative. V is TRBV10-3 and J is TRBJ2-1, with TRBD1 matching over 8 bases. The sample was PBMCs. The CDR3 sequence is CAISQGQGLYNEQFF. The CDR3, as DNA: TGTGCCATCAGCCAAGGACAGGGCCTCTACAATGAGCAGTTCTTC.